This TCR beta chain is drawn from a study of type 1 regulatory T cells. As for the study in general: T-allo10 is a Tr1-enriched, alloantigen-specific CD4 T cell product made in vitro. Study-wide results and limits: Compared with non-Tr1 cells, Tr1 cells showed a narrower TCR repertoire.

The ends lost 4 bases at V and 1 base at J; junction bases unmatched: 13. CDR1 is MNHNS and CDR2 is SASEGT in the germline V gene. This CDR3 is 18 amino acids long. This clonotype was seen ten or more times. The antigen is unknown. TCRdb ran MiXCR on the reads and lists one entry per CDR3 protein. The sample lists tens of thousands of distinct CDR3 sequences; almost 50% were seen once. Sequencing input: cultured non-Tr1 T cells, either the whole culture or a sorted T cell fraction (not recorded which). The V gene is TRBV6-1, the J gene TRBJ2-3; 8 bases fit TRBD2. The source is a human donor in good health. The CDR3 region is CASSAGLTSDPGTDTQYF. The CDR3 DNA sequence: TGTGCCAGCAGTGCAGGGTTGACTAGCGACCCTGGCACAGATACGCAGTATTTT.